What follows is one T cell receptor (beta chain) and its context. These data come from a study of shared clonotypes between healthy human individuals. In the study overall: Each donor contributed plates that comprised three CD4 naive, three CD4 memory, two CD8 naive and one CD8 memory.

Assay runs were performed at deep level. Repertoires were generated with immunoSEQ multiplex PCR, while TCRdb's copy carries only in-frame clones and drops some. Among 600,000 to 750,000 clones listed, 90% were seen once. This TCR came from a man aged 18 to 30 in good health. Some clones in this sample may be carry-over from other donors' samples. The source material was memory CD8+ T cells from PBMCs. Subset described: CD45RO+ cells pooled with CCR7-negative TemRA cells.

This chain's CDR3 is CASSPGQSNEKLFF. CDR3 coding DNA: TGTGCCAGTAGTCCCGGACAGAGTAATGAAAAACTGTTTTTT. The rearrangement links TRBV19 to TRBJ1-4, with D possibly being TRBD1 (6 bases). Germline CDR1 reads LNHDA; CDR2 reads SQIVND (reference sequence). CDR3 length equals 14 residues. V lost 5 bases and J 4 bases, leaving 11 bases between the germline ends.